This TCR beta chain derives from a study of cytomegalovirus exposure and HLA in healthy donors (dated by TCRdb to about 2017). Study-wide context: An earlier analysis of about 530 of the donors reported about 300 Gb of sequence data and 100 million to 120 million unique TCR beta sequences obtained from roughly 170 million T cells. An early release that covered about 600 HLA-typed donors contained around 330 gigabases of sequencing data and about 84 million unique TCR sequences. Roughly 5 DR-DQ haplotypes were handled as single units for association and clustering, since linkage in the cohort was strong. The later analysis used no new phenotypic data to find candidate immune exposures, relying instead on TCR beta sequences and their occurrence across donors. The number of donors typed differed by locus, with roughly 629-640 for A, B, C, DRB1 and DQB1, 522 for DQA1, under 610 for DPA1, and roughly 450 for DPB1. Every discovery cohort repertoire had been produced on one sequencing platform. An earlier analysis of several hundred of the donors used high-throughput TCR beta sequencing to judge whether each TCR beta V gene segment behaved as functional or pseudogenic. The T cell repertoires of some 670 subjects were profiled by immunosequencing and related to cytomegalovirus serostatus. Both class I and class II loci were covered by HLA typing, at four-digit resolution. A later genetic analysis used genome-wide SNP genotypes for about 60% of the roughly 700 donors, treating that subset as a discovery cohort. A later analysis re-examined previously published TCR beta repertoires from several hundred donors and added high-resolution HLA genotyping to investigate patterns of TCR occurrence. Donor age, sex, ethnicity and CMV serostatus were compiled alongside the repertoire data. Across 398 genotyped donors of the cohort, an average of roughly 200,000 unique TCR beta nucleotide sequences per donor were sequenced, and about a sixth of those sequences were non-productive. The study aimed to test whether signatures of past pathogen exposure could be identified by cataloging public T cell receptors. In addition to the first cohort of 666 subjects, a separate validation cohort of 120 different subjects was used. Of the 398 genotyped donors, approximately 82% fell in the genetic ancestry cluster associated with self-reported Caucasian donors. High-throughput TCR immunosequencing, statistical association of individual TCRs with disease status, and machine learning were combined to predict cytomegalovirus infection status.

Overall study results and their limits: The cohort was sequenced for TCR beta chains only, and without alpha or paired-chain data the features that could be detected were limited. Across donors, most TCR sequences were observed very rarely, whereas some public TCRs were present in many individuals. According to a later analysis, most CMV-associated TCR beta chains appeared to be HLA-restricted, and the HLA associations seemed to be driven largely by CMV exposure. A group of highly shared sequence variants was considered likely to be a technical artifact of the sequencing pipeline. The classifier was reported to diagnose cytomegalovirus status with high specificity and sensitivity in both the original and validation cohorts. V-gene and J-gene trimming of TCR beta chains was associated with a missense DCLRE1C variant in a later genetic analysis, and the association was replicated in an independent cohort. Compared with equally common non-associated chains, HLA-associated TCR beta chains in a later analysis were more clonally expanded and had lower generation probabilities. Because the 87-base-pair reads could not distinguish some IMGT-functional V segments, including TRBV6-2 and TRBV6-3, those segments were excluded. Linkage disequilibrium might explain the correlated functional status among segregating V segments, but an unknown experimental factor could not be ruled out. The only immune exposure information available for the cohort was CMV serostatus. Sequencing depth was assumed to be roughly uniform across donors in the presence/absence analyses, though that assumption may not hold. According to a later genetic analysis, donors in an Asian-associated ancestry cluster had fewer N-insertions in productive TCRs than the approximately 700-donor mean. The earlier analysis of approximately 540 of the donors excluded some 15 rarely observed V segments, including chromosome 9 orphons, because counts were too low. In a later analysis, TCR association rates were found to vary across HLA loci, with the most associated TCRs seen for DRB1 alleles and the fewest for HLA-C alleles. In a later analysis, around 15,000 TCR beta sequences were associated with specific HLA alleles at a false discovery rate of 0.05. Because some donors lacked HLA typing at each locus, the association tests relied only on the typed subset. In an earlier analysis of some 500 of the donors, most TCR beta V segments were observed in productive rearrangements about 87% or about 30% of the time, broadly matching IMGT annotations. The authors suggested that the approach could potentially be extended to other disease states and immunological phenotypes. A total of 164 TCR beta chains were listed by the study as associated with cytomegalovirus. When HLA alleles, especially DR and DQ, strongly co-occurred, attributing TCR associations to individual alleles was difficult. In vitro tests confirmed that a few of the cytomegalovirus-associated TCR beta chains recognize cytomegalovirus antigens. In a later analysis, several top co-occurrence clusters were reported to appear linked to parvovirus B19, influenza, CMV and Epstein-Barr virus. A further reported finding was that TCR beta sequences accurately predicted the HLA-A and HLA-B alleles for most subjects in the first cohort.

Receptors were amplified or captured by the immunoSEQ multiplex PCR assay. A mixture of 60 forward primers for TCR Vbeta segments and 13 reverse primers for TCR Jbeta segments was used in the multiplex PCR. Amplification of the CDR3 region of rearranged TCR beta genes was performed with a multiplex PCR assay on genomic DNA. On the Illumina HiSeq System, the amplified TCR beta libraries were sequenced as 87-base-pair reads. Concerning the study's data processing: Across the 666 repertoires, a later analysis counted 78 million or so unique TCR beta chains, approximately 10 million of which were shared by at least two donors. To remove PCR and sequencing errors, raw reads were error-corrected and collapsed into unique sequences using a nearest-neighbor algorithm that merged closely related sequences. To assign V, D and J gene segments, CDR3 sequences were aligned to IMGT reference sequences. Each retained sequence needed at least a six-nucleotide match to both a V gene segment and a J gene segment. Rearrangements were classified as productive when the CDR3 lacked stop codons and remained in frame with V and J, and all other rearrangements were classified as non-productive. Following IMGT convention, CDR3 was defined as the stretch from the second conserved V-encoded cysteine up to the conserved J-encoded phenylalanine. The earlier analysis of some 550 of the donors excluded any sequence lacking an unambiguous match to a single V gene segment. An earlier analysis of just under 600 of the donors called V segments functional above 56.7% productive rearrangements and segregating when the between-donor standard deviation exceeded 5%. To diagnose cytomegalovirus status from the catalog of TCR beta chain sequences, a statistical classification framework was built. In a later analysis, V and J genes were assigned by comparing TCR nucleotide sequences against IMGT/GENE-DB human TR gene sequences. The TCRdist pipeline was used in a later analysis to assign CDR3 sequences and most-parsimonious VDJ recombination scenarios. In a later analysis, each TCR beta chain was defined by its CDR3 amino acid sequence together with its V-gene family, and reads without a unique V-gene family were excluded. In a later analysis, 550 to 650 highly shared, low-generation-probability nucleotide sequences were removed to address suspected cross-contamination and a sequencing artifact. For each public chain, a later analysis derived a clonal expansion index from normalized ranks of inferred template counts within each repertoire. A later analysis computed generation probabilities with a VDJ recombination model fitted to out-of-frame rearrangements, and checked the results against IGoR. In a later analysis, hypergeometric tests were used to score TCR-TCR, TCR-HLA and TCR-CMV co-occurrence, with a repertoire-size bias correction applied to TCR pairs. A later analysis estimated false discovery rates by permuting HLA or CMV assignments 20 times. In a later analysis, co-occurring TCRs were grouped using DBSCAN, and TCRdist sequence similarity was added for clustering within HLA-allele-positive subsets. Repertoires with fewer than 30,000 or more than 120,000 public chains were left out of co-occurrence clustering, as were about 5 repertoires with anomalous nucleotide sharing. This immuneACCESS table, as held by TCRdb, lists in-frame sequences with V and J called but not all clones. Of the missing ones, under half trace to an unresolved V gene in checked studies; the others have no known cause. V and J calls and clone size are as listed in that table; D and trimming were resolved from the DNA. The sample has around 190,000 clones on record, around 81% of them singletons. Around 5.7% of the sample is in the top ten clones.

The germline V end is reduced by 3 bases and the J end by 0 bases; junction bases left unmatched: 7. The CDR3 numbers 18 residues from cysteine through phenylalanine. The kept DNA is CDR3 alone, 54 bases in frame from the first base. CDR1 and CDR2 (KGHSH, LQKENI) derive from the germline V gene. The cohort consisted of 600 to 700 healthy bone marrow donors. At the time of sampling, all cohort members were nominally healthy, though unrecorded immune exposures were likely present. The donor was CMV seronegative and was included in the group of a few hundred seronegative cohort members. A peripheral blood sample was provided by each donor, and peripheral blood mononuclear cells were used for TCR beta sequencing. The Qiagen DNeasy Blood Extraction Kit was used to extract genomic DNA from the blood cell samples. This clone was recorded once. Its recognized antigen is unknown. Base qualities are not provided; no much larger clone lies one nucleotide away.

This receptor chain uses TRBV18 and TRBJ1-5; TRBD1 agrees with 11 junctional bases. The sequenced sample consisted of PBMCs. The sequence derives from a man in his forties or fifties in good health and CMV-seronegative. The CDR3 in this case is CASSPRDRGTHSNQPQHF. The DNA sequence is TGTGCCAGCTCACCCCGGGACAGGGGGACCCATAGCAATCAGCCCCAGCATTTT.